This paragraph reports one T cell receptor (beta chain). There is no known antigen for this receptor. No base qualities exist here, and no much larger clone lies one base off it. Its CDR3 holds 15 amino acids, cysteine through phenylalanine. The retained sequence is limited to the CDR3, 45 bases, with the frame set at the first base. From the germline V gene, CDR1 is SGHTA and CDR2 is FQGNSA. V lost 5 bases and J lost 4 bases, and the count of bases not matched to a germline gene is 6. TCRbeta CDR3 regions were amplified from genomic DNA by means of the immunoSEQ Assay, a bias-controlled multiplex PCR. Per the source publication's procedure: Within the assay, amplification of reference gene primers was used to estimate how many nucleated cells each sample contained. To quantify the absolute abundance of each unique TCRbeta CDR3 rearrangement, sequence reads were collapsed and filtered. For each sample, productive Simpson clonality was calculated by taking the square root of Simpson's diversity index across productive rearrangements. The source is immuneACCESS, and TCRdb retained only in-frame sequences with V and J called. Part of the clones is not carried over; for the studies checked, unresolved V genes explain less than half of this, and the remainder is unexplained. From that table come the V and J calls and clone size; the DNA was used to work out D and trimming. The sample table contains 130,000 to 150,000 clones; only one count was recorded for over 75% of them. About 8% of the sample is held by the ten biggest clonotypes.

The record originates from a study of blood T cell repertoires in COVID-19 (dated by TCRdb to about 2020). For the study in its entirety: Samples covering the acute and convalescent phases of COVID-19 were provided by collaborators in the United States, Italy and Spain. The repertoires were made available in a free public database intended to serve as a resource for research on the immune response to SARS-CoV-2. Subjects who had been exposed to COVID-19, were actively infected with it, or had recovered from it provided the deeply sampled blood TCRbeta repertoires that made up the dataset. A de-identified subject ID, COVID-19 status, age in years and sex were almost always included in the sample metadata. The samples were drawn from two sources: the first 160 participants of the ongoing ImmuneRACE study, and over 1,000 subjects contributed by 6 global collaborators. Where available, HLA class I and class II types were taken from metadata supplied by the sample provider and were not determined by assay-based typing. The prospective study material was composed of cDNA or gDNA derived from T cells, B-cell-depleted T cells, or PBMCs.

What the authors observed across the whole study: How much clinical and demographic metadata was included differed by source and by participant, and the metadata was provided uncurated.

One collaborating source in Seattle enrolled patients while the patients were actively infected and followed the patients over time throughout the course of disease. The collaborating institutions used their own protocols to collect whole blood in K2EDTA tubes. For TCRbeta analysis, collaborator samples were shipped as frozen whole blood, as isolated PBMCs, or as DNA extracted from either sample type. In this chain, TRBV7-2 is recombined with TRBJ2-1; TRBD1 aligns with 9 central bases. This TCR came from an older woman with COVID-19, enrolled during active disease. The sequencing sample was made of peripheral blood. The CDR3 reads CASSQAGQGYNEQFF. In nucleotide form, the sequence is TGTGCCAGCAGCCAGGCGGGACAGGGATACAATGAGCAGTTCTTC.